A single sample gave rise to the 8 T cell receptor beta chains below, sequenced in a study of blood T cell repertoires in COVID-19. Libraries were prepared by immunoSEQ multiplex PCR; TCRdb keeps only in-frame clonotypes and omits some of them. The sample carries about 200,000 clones, roughly 84% recorded once. The sequenced material came from peripheral blood. The receptor set was obtained from a man aged 50-59 years with COVID-19, enrolled during active disease.

V usage is TRBV6-5 and J usage is TRBJ1-5, with 10 positions matching TRBD1. The CDR3 runs to 14 residues. CDR1 MNHEY and CDR2 SVGAGI come from the germline V gene. The trim removed 6 bases at V and 2 bases at J, leaving 1 base unmatched. This CDR3 is CASRGTGGNQPQHF. The CDR3, as DNA: TGTGCCAGCAGGGGGACAGGGGGCAATCAGCCCCAGCATTTT.

The gene calls are TRBV14 and TRBJ1-2; a weak D match, TRBD1 (6 bases). CDR3 length: 14 amino acids. The V gene lost 2 bases and the J gene lost 4 bases, with 11 bases spanning the gap. Germline V gene sequence: CDR1 SGHDN, CDR2 FVKESK. The CDR3 sequence is CASSQQGFTYGYTF. The CDR3 coding sequence is TGTGCCAGCAGCCAACAGGGGTTTACCTATGGCTACACCTTC. The variable domain in full, completed from reference TRBV14 and TRBJ1-2, reads EAGVTQFPSHSVIEKGQTVTLRCDPISGHDNLYWYRRVMGKEIKFLLHFVKESKQDESGMPNNRFLAERTGGTYSTLKVQPAELEDSGVYFCASSQQGFTYGYTFGSGTRLTVV.

The chain uses TRBV5-1 and TRBJ2-5; 8 bases are a match to TRBD2. With 2 bases clipped from V and 7 bases from J, the junction kept 13 bases outside the gene matches. The CDR3 is 16 residues long. Germline assignment: CDR1 SGHRS and CDR2 YFSETQ. The CDR3 DNA is TGCGCCAGCAGCTTAGGAGCGGGGGAACCAAGTGGGACCCAGTACTTC. Amino acid sequence: CASSLGAGEPSGTQYF.

The chain links TRBV3-1 (or the pseudogene TRBV3-2) to TRBJ2-5, with TRBD2 matching 11 bases. V lost 4 bases, J lost 0 bases, and 1 base stayed unmatched. The CDR3 covers 15 residues. The germline V gene encodes CDR1 LGHDT and CDR2 YNNKEL (reference sequence). The CDR3 protein is CASSPGLADQETQYF. CDR3 sequence (DNA): TGTGCCAGCAGCCCGGGACTAGCGGACCAAGAGACCCAGTACTTC.

The sample holds a few counts of this clone. This chain connects TRBV7-7 to TRBJ1-6, with D possibly matching TRBD1 (5 bases). V was trimmed by 4 bases and J by 9 bases, leaving 10 bases between them. There are 13 residues in the CDR3. Germline assignment: CDR1 SSHAT and CDR2 FNYEAQ (reference sequence). This CDR3 reads CASSSGLGSPLHF. CDR3 bases: TGTGCCAGCAGCTCAGGGTTAGGTTCACCCCTCCACTTT.

This clone was observed a single time. V usage is TRBV5-1 and J usage is TRBJ2-2, with a weak D call TRBD2 (5 bases). The germline V and J ends were trimmed by 0 bases and 6 bases, with 9 bases remaining between them. Germline CDR1 SGHRS, CDR2 YFSETQ. The CDR3 consists of 14 residues. In nucleotides, the CDR3 is TGCGCCAGCAGCTTGGATGGCGGGCCCGGGGAGCTGTTTTTT. Its translation is CASSLDGGPGELFF.

The rearrangement joins TRBV7-9 to TRBJ1-3; 8 bases align to TRBD1. Trimming cost V 1 base and J 3 bases; bases outside gene matches: 14. In germline, CDR1 is SEHNR, CDR2 FQNEAQ (reference sequence). The CDR3 loop spans 19 amino acids. The CDR3 protein is CASSLGVPVRGRRGNTIYF. CDR3 DNA: TGTGCCAGCAGCTTAGGGGTCCCTGTCAGGGGGCGACGTGGAAACACCATATATTTT. Using reference TRBV7-9 and TRBJ1-3 for the parts outside the CDR3, the full variable domain is DTGVSQNPRHKITKRGQNVTFRCDPISEHNRLYWYRQTLGQGPEFLTYFQNEAQLEKSRLLSDRFSAERPKGSFSTLEIQRTEQGDSAMYLCASSLGVPVRGRRGNTIYFGEGSWLTVV.

This clone was detected only once. J is TRBJ1-1 and V is TRBV10-3; D gene ambiguous. Trimming pared 6 bases from V and 4 bases from J, leaving 15 bases between. The CDR3 covers 14 residues. Per the germline V gene, CDR1 is ENHRY and CDR2 is SYGVKD. The CDR3 protein is CAIRFAATGTEAFF. The DNA for the CDR3 is TGTGCCATCAGATTCGCCGCGACGGGCACTGAAGCTTTCTTT.